This TCR beta chain emerged from a study of monozygotic twins with inflammatory bowel disease. Overall study findings and caveats: Using the inverse Simpson index, IBD patients had lower TCRbeta diversity than healthy co-twins. IBD patients exhibited fewer clonotypes shared with other individuals than healthy twins, particularly with disease activity. T cell subtypes were not distinguishable in this analysis.

This CDR3 region has 15 residues. Note on this clonotype: Antigen: not known.

Per sample, reverse transcription was split into eight reactions. For each CDR3 protein, TCRdb gives one entry from its re-call of the 5' RACE reads, without DNA. This sample's table reports roughly 160,000 distinct CDR3 sequences. The material sequenced was blood. The receptor comes from a human donor with ulcerative colitis or Crohn's disease, or a healthy co-twin of an affected twin (not recorded which). The J gene is TRBJ2-2, the V gene TRBV12-3 or TRBV12-4; the TCRdb call, TRBD1, lacks DNA for checking. The chain's CDR3 is CASASGTGGTGELFF.